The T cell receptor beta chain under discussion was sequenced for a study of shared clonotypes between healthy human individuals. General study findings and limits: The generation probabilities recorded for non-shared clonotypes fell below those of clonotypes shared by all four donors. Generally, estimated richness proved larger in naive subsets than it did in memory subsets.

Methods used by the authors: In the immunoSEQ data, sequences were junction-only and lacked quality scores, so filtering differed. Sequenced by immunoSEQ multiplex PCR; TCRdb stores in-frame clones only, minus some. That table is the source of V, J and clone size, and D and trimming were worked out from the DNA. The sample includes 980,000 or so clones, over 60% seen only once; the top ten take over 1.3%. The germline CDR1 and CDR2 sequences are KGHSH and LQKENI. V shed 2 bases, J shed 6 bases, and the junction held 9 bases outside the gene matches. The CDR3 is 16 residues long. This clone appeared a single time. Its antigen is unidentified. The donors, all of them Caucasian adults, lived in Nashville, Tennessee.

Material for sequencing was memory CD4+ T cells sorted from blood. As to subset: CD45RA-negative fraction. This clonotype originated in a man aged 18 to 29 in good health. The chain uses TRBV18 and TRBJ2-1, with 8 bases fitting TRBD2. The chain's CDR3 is CASSPRSQRGFNEQFF. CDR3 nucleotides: TGTGCCAGCTCACCAAGGAGCCAGCGGGGGTTCAATGAGCAGTTCTTC.